The subject of this entry is one TCR beta chain. The germline gives CDR1 MNHEY, CDR2 SVGAGI. Trimming shortened V by 6 bases and J by 5 bases, and 11 bases separated the two germline ends. The CDR3 is 13 residues long. These data are taken from a study of T cell changes during pregnancy in multiple sclerosis. Profiled with immunoSEQ multiplex PCR; TCRdb holds only in-frame clones, not every one. The table lists approximately 30,000 clones, under 95% of them singletons. The source of this sequence is a female donor with multiple sclerosis, enrolled in a pregnancy study. J is TRBJ2-1 and V is TRBV6-5; D ambiguous. The input for sequencing was CD4+ T cells from peripheral blood mononuclear cells, taken after pregnancy. The CDR3 is CASRETVNNEQFF. CDR3 nucleotides: TGTGCCAGCAGGGAAACAGTCAACAATGAGCAGTTCTTC.